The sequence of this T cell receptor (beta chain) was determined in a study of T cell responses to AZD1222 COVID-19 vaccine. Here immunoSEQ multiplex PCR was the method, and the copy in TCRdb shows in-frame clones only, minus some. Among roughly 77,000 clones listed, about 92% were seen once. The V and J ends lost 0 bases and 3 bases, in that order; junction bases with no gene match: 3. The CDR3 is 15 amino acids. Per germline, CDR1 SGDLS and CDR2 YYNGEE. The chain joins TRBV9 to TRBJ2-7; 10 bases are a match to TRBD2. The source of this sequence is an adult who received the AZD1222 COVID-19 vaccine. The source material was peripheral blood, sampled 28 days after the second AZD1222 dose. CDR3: CASSVGSSGSYEQYF. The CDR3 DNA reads TGTGCCAGCAGCGTAGGGTCTAGCGGGAGCTACGAGCAGTACTTC.